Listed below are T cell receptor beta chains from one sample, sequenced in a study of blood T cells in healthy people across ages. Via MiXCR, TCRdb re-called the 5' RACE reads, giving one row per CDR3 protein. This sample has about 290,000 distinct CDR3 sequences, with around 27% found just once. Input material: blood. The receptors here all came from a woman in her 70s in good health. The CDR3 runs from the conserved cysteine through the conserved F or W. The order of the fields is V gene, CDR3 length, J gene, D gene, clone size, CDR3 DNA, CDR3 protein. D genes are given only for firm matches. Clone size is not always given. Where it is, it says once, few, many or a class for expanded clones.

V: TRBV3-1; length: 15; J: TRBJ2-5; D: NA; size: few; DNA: TGTGCCAGCAGCCAGGCGTCTAGACCACAAGAGACCCAGTACTTC; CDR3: CASSQASRPQETQYF
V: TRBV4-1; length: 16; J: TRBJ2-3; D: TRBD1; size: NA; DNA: TGCGCCAGCAGCCCCCACCGACAGGGAAGCACAGATACGCAGTATTTT; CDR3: CASSPHRQGSTDTQYF
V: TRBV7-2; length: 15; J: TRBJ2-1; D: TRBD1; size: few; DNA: TGTGCCCGCGTGCGAGACAGGGGGACCTACAATGAGCAGTTCTTC; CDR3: CARVRDRGTYNEQFF
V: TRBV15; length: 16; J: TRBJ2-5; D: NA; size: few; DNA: TGTGCCACCAGCAGAGATACTAGCCGACCCGTGGAGACCCAGTACTTC; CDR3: CATSRDTSRPVETQYF
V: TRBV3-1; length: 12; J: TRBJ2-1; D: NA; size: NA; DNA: TGTGCCAGCAGCCAAGCCCAGGGCCGGCAGTTCTTC; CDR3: CASSQAQGRQFF
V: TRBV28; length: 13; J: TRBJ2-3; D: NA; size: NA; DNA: TGTGCCAGCAGGGGACAAATCCCAGATACGCAGTATTTT; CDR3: CASRGQIPDTQYF
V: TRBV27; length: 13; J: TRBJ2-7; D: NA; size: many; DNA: TGTGCCAGCAGCCTAGGGGTGGCCTACGAGCAGTACTTC; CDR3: CASSLGVAYEQYF
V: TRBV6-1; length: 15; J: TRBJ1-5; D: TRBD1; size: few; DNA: TGTGCCAGCAGTGAAAACACAGGGGGCAATCAGCCCCAGCATTTT; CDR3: CASSENTGGNQPQHF
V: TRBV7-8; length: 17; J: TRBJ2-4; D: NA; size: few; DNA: TGTGCCAGCAGCCCCGCCGAGGGGGTTCTAGCCAAAAACATTCAGTACTTC; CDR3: CASSPAEGVLAKNIQYF
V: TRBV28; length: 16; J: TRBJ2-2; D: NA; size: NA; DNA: TGTGCCAGCAGTTCCCACTCCCATAGGGGGACCGGGGAGCTGTTTTTT; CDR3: CASSSHSHRGTGELFF
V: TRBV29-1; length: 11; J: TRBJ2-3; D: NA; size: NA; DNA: TGCAGCGTCATAAGGACAGATACGCAGTATTTT; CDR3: CSVIRTDTQYF
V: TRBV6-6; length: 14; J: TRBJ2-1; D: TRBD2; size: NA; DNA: TGTGCCAGTTCCCCCGGGACTAGGGGCGATGAGCAGTTCTTC; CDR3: CASSPGTRGDEQFF
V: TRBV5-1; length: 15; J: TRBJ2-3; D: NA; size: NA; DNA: TGCGCCAGCTCCCTGAGAGGGGCGGGCACAGATACGCAGTATTTT; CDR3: CASSLRGAGTDTQYF
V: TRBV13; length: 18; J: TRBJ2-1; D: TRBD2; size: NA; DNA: TGTGCCAGCAGCTTAGCGGCAGTAGCGGGCAACCCCTACAATGAGCAGTTCTTC; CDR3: CASSLAAVAGNPYNEQFF
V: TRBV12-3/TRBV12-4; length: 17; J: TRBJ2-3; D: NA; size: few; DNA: TGTGCCAGCAGTTTAGACCGGACTGGAGGACGCACAGATACGCAGTATTTT; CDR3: CASSLDRTGGRTDTQYF
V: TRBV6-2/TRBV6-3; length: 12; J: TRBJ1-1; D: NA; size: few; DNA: TGTGCCAGCAGTCCGATGCCCCGACCGGGTTCCTTT; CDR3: CASSPMPRPGSF
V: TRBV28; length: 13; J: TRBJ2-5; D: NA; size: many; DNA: TGTGCCAGCAGTTCAGCAATTAGGGAGACCCAGTACTTC; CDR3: CASSSAIRETQYF
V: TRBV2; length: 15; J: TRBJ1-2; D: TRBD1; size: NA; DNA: TGTGCCAGCAATGACAGGGATCTCGCCGTCTATGGCTACACCTTC; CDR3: CASNDRDLAVYGYTF